Below, one T cell receptor (gamma chain) is given with its context. TCRdb reprocessed the RT-PCR reads through CATT. There are about 5,000 gamma-chain clones in the sample; 15% to 25% occur only once, and 3.5% lies in the top ten. This sample is drawn from a study of gamma-delta T cells after stem cell transplantation. V lost 1 base, J lost 6 bases, and 8 bases stayed unmatched. The CDR3 is 15 residues long. Germline CDR1 and CDR2: EGSNGY and YDSYNSKV. This TCR came from a human donor. It is not recorded whose cells these are; they may come from a transplant donor. The chain links TRGV2 to TRGJP2. Sequenced input: gamma-delta T cells. Here the CDR3 DNA reads TGTGCCACCTGGGACGGATGGGGTGGTGATTGGATCAAGACGTTT. It yields the protein CATWDGWGGDWIKTF.